Listed here are 11 T cell receptor beta chains from one sample, sequenced in a study of shared clonotypes between healthy human individuals. TCRdb's table, derived via immunoSEQ multiplex PCR, lists solely in-frame clones and lacks some. This sample carries some 2,100,000 clones, 95% of them seen once, and the ten largest clones take roughly 0.13%. Sequences were obtained from naive CD4+ T cells sorted from blood. Subset: CD45RA+ positively selected. These receptors originate from a man between 18 and 29 years old in good health.

The CDR3 coding sequence is TGTGCCTGGACCCCGGGTGACGGCGGTCATCAGCCCCAGCATTTT. It specifies CAWTPGDGGHQPQHF. The chain couples TRBV30 to TRBJ1-5; D call uncertain. CDR3 length: 15 residues. Trimming removed 4 bases from V and 5 bases from J, with 18 bases in between. Germline V CDR1 and CDR2: GTSNPN, SVGIG (reference sequence).

The chain employs TRBV29-1 and TRBJ2-1; D is uncertain. V lost 0 bases and J lost 8, with 8 bases in between. CDR3 size: 12 residues. Germline lookup yields CDR1 SQVTM and CDR2 ANQGSEA. CDR3 sequence reads: CSVEEGRDEQFF. CDR3 bases: TGCAGCGTTGAAGAGGGCAGAGATGAGCAGTTCTTC.

The chain links TRBV18 to TRBJ2-5; D is undetermined. The J call is in doubt because the DNA end fits TRBJ2-7 better. CDR3 size: 15 residues. CDR1 KGHSH and CDR2 LQKENI come from the germline V gene. CDR3 protein: CASSPPIRRTYEQYF. The CDR3 DNA reads TGTGCCAGCTCACCGCCCATCCGGCGGACCTACGAGCAGTACTTC.

The genes are TRBV4-1 and TRBJ2-7; D not resolved. V was pared by 3 bases and J by 3 bases, with 15 bases between. In germline, CDR1 is MGHRA, CDR2 YSYEKL. The CDR3 loop spans 15 amino acids. CDR3 sequence (DNA): TGCGCCAGCAGCCACCGCCATCAATCCCTCTACGAGCAGTACTTC. Residues: CASSHRHQSLYEQYF.

The chain has TRBV7-8 and TRBJ2-3, with TRBD2 identical over 14 bases. The germline gives CDR1 SGHVS, CDR2 FQNEAQ. The CDR3 is 21 amino acids. V lost 3 bases and J lost 4; bases outside the gene matches: 18. The CDR3 loop is CASSFLLGTSGSGGAPDTQYF. CDR3 DNA sequence: TGTGCCAGCAGCTTCCTCCTCGGGACTAGCGGGAGCGGAGGGGCCCCAGATACGCAGTATTTT.

This chain joins TRBV30 and TRBJ1-5; possible D gene TRBD1, 5 bases. Germline V lookup: CDR1 GTSNPN, CDR2 SVGIG (reference sequence). This CDR3 contains 14 residues. Between the trimmed V and J ends, which lost 5 bases and 4 bases, there was a span of 15 bases. CDR3 sequence reads: CAWALVGGNQPQHF. The CDR3 DNA reads as TGTGCCTGGGCCCTGGTGGGGGGAAATCAGCCCCAGCATTTT.

The chain joins TRBV4-3 to TRBJ2-7; unclear D gene. The germline CDR1 and CDR2 sequences are LGHNA and YSLEER. The CDR3 contains 13 residues. The germline V and J ends were trimmed by 1 base and 9 bases, with 13 bases remaining between them. The CDR3 DNA follows: TGCGCCAGCAGCCAAGTCCCGGTAGTTCGGCAGTACTTC. It specifies CASSQVPVVRQYF.

V usage is TRBV5-6 and J usage is TRBJ2-7; possible D gene TRBD1, 7 bases. This CDR3 has 15 residues. V was trimmed by 2 bases and J by 4 bases, leaving 16 bases between them. CDR1 is SGHDT and CDR2 is YYEEEE in the germline V gene. The CDR3: CASSLELAGGYEQYF. The CDR3 DNA sequence: TGTGCCAGCAGCTTAGAGCTGGCAGGGGGGTACGAGCAGTACTTC.

This sequence joins TRBV7-2 and TRBJ2-2; no reliable D call. There are 13 residues in the CDR3. Deletions cut 2 bases from V and 9 bases from J, with 10 bases between. Germline lookup yields CDR1 SGHTA and CDR2 FQGNSA. The chain's CDR3 is CASSLRPGRELFF. CDR3 nucleotide sequence: TGTGCCAGCAGCTTAAGGCCTGGACGGGAGCTGTTTTTT. The variable domain in full, completed from reference TRBV7-2 and TRBJ2-2, reads GAGVSQSPSNKVTEKGKDVELRCDPISGHTALYWYRQSLGQGLEFLIYFQGNSAPDKSGLPSDRFSAERTGGSVSTLTIQRTQQEDSAVYLCASSLRPGRELFFGEGSRLTVL.

This chain links TRBV19 with TRBJ2-7, with D possibly being TRBD1 (5 bases). V lost 5 bases and J 2 bases, leaving 13 bases between the germline ends. CDR3 size: 14 residues. Germline CDR1 LNHDA, CDR2 SQIVND (reference sequence). CDR3 DNA: TGTGCCAGTAGTTCCTCGACAGCAGCCTACGAGCAGTACTTC. Translation gives CASSSSTAAYEQYF. The full variable domain, in which reference TRBV19 and TRBJ2-7 provide the parts outside the CDR3, is DGGITQSPKYLFRKEGQNVTLSCEQNLNHDAMYWYRQDPGQGLRLIYYSQIVNDFQKGDIAEGYSVSREKKESFPLTVTSAQKNPTAFYLCASSSSTAAYEQYFGPGTRLTVT.

V is TRBV5-1 and J is TRBJ1-4; D remains unclear. The V end was cut by 7 bases, the J end by 7 bases, with 20 bases between. The CDR3 contains 15 residues. CDR1 SGHRS and CDR2 YFSETQ come from the germline V gene. CDR3 protein: CASQIRASSGEKLFF. In DNA, the CDR3 is TGCGCCAGCCAGATACGGGCAAGTAGTGGTGAAAAACTGTTTTTT.